This entry lists 20 T cell receptor beta chains sequenced from one sample in a study. The sorted Tregs were CD4+CD25+CD127-/low cells. TCRdb independently ran MiXCR on the 5' RACE reads; one entry per CDR3 protein. Here the sample spans fewer than 55,000 distinct CDR3 sequences, around a fifth being singletons. What was sequenced was Tregs sorted from a lymph node. Source of these receptors: a female donor with breast cancer.

This clonotype was counted many times. This rearrangement joins TRBV29-1 to TRBJ2-2; 9 nucleotides line up with TRBD2. The germline gives CDR1 SQVTM, CDR2 ANQGSEA. After removal of 5 bases from V and 3 bases from J, the junction contained 4 bases not matched to a gene. The CDR3 is 14 amino acids. The CDR3 nucleotides read TGCAGCGTTAGGACTAGCGTATACACCGGGGAGCTGTTTTTT. It encodes CSVRTSVYTGELFF.

The chain uses TRBV28 and TRBJ2-4, with TRBD1 as a possible D gene (6 bases). The V gene's germline CDR1 is MDHEN and CDR2 SYDVKM. Trimming shortened V by 1 base and J by 0 bases, and 22 bases separated the two germline ends. The CDR3 is 20 residues long. DNA for the CDR3: TGTGCCAGCAGTTTATTGAAATTTTACCACAGGGTACTAGCCAAAAACATTCAGTACTTC. It translates to CASSLLKFYHRVLAKNIQYF.

This clonotype was recorded a few times. V usage is TRBV28 and J usage is TRBJ2-7; 7 nucleotides line up with TRBD1. The CDR3 runs 14 residues. Germline V gives CDR1 MDHEN, CDR2 SYDVKM. J gave up 7 bases and V 5 bases, and 11 bases lay outside the gene matches. The CDR3 DNA reads as TGTGCCAGCAGTACACCAGGGGGATCGAGGGAGCAGTACTTC. It encodes CASSTPGGSREQYF.

This clonotype appeared once. This may stem from a read error, because a much larger clone lies one nucleotide away. The V and J genes are TRBV5-1 and TRBJ1-2; D is unclear. CDR1 and CDR2 from the germline V gene are SGHRS and YFSETQ. The CDR3 contains 14 residues. The V gene lost 3 bases and the J gene lost 6 bases, with 15 bases spanning the gap. DNA of the CDR3: TGCGCCAGCAGCTCCGCTACAGTTTTTAATGGCTACACCTTC. Translation gives CASSSATVFNGYTF.

This chain uses TRBV6-1 with TRBJ2-2; D remains ambiguous. Looked up from germline, CDR1 is MNHNS and CDR2 is SASEGT. The CDR3 extends over 12 amino acids. Trimming stripped 7 bases from V and 5 bases from J, with 8 bases between. The chain's CDR3 is CASTRDTGELFF. For the CDR3, the DNA is TGTGCCAGCACCAGAGATACCGGGGAGCTGTTTTTT.

The chain has TRBV4-1 and TRBJ2-3; D may match TRBD1 or TRBD2 (5 bases each). Per the germline V gene, CDR1 is MGHRA and CDR2 is YSYEKL. The CDR3 has 16 amino acids. Trimming removed 3 bases from V and 6 bases from J, with 19 bases in between. CDR3 sequence reads: CASSHGRHPGRDTQYF. The DNA for the CDR3 is TGCGCCAGCAGCCACGGAAGGCATCCGGGGCGGGATACGCAGTATTTT.

The rearrangement uses TRBV5-6 and TRBJ2-3, with D possibly called TRBD1 or TRBD2 (7 bases each). This CDR3 comprises 15 residues. The V end was cut by 4 bases, the J end by 6 bases, with 18 bases between. Germline CDR1 and CDR2: SGHDT and YYEEEE. DNA of the CDR3: TGTGCCAGCAGCCCGCAGGGGGGGAGCAGCGATACGCAGTATTTT. Translation: CASSPQGGSSDTQYF.

The chain combines TRBV7-3 with TRBJ2-1; no reliable D call. The CDR3 covers 15 residues. The V gene's germline CDR1 is SGHTA and CDR2 FQGTGA. V lost 2 bases to trimming and J lost 9 bases, with 17 bases between them. CDR3 sequence reads: CASSLWPSSETEQFF. Here the CDR3 DNA reads TGTGCCAGCAGCTTATGGCCATCCTCCGAGACTGAGCAGTTCTTC.

This clonotype has at least ten counts. The chain is built from TRBV29-1 and TRBJ2-1, with 10 bases fitting TRBD2. The CDR3 totals 15 residues. Trimming took 3 bases from V and 7 from J; bases not matched to a gene: 9. Germline-derived CDR1 and CDR2 are SQVTM and ANQGSEA. CDR3 region: CSVEEGAGGWNEQFF. The CDR3 bases are TGCAGCGTTGAGGAGGGAGCGGGAGGGTGGAATGAGCAGTTCTTC.

This clonotype was seen a handful of times. The chain joins TRBV28 to TRBJ2-7; maybe TRBD1 (6 bases). CDR1 and CDR2 from the germline V gene are MDHEN and SYDVKM. Deletions cut 7 bases from V and 6 bases from J, with 19 bases between. CDR3 length equals 14 residues. This CDR3 reads CASTTLQGLGEQYF. CDR3 coding DNA: TGTGCCAGCACCACCCTACAGGGTCTCGGCGAGCAGTACTTC.

V usage is TRBV7-9 and J usage is TRBJ2-7; TRBD1 agrees at 7 bases. The CDR3 is 16 amino acids. Germline-derived CDR1 and CDR2 are SEHNR and FQNEAQ (reference sequence). V trimming: 4 bases; J trimming: 4 bases; junction bases outside the gene matches: 13. CDR3 region: CASSSIFGTDIYEQYF. The CDR3 DNA reads as TGTGCCAGCAGCTCAATCTTCGGGACAGACATTTACGAGCAGTACTTC.

This clonotype appeared a few times. The chain couples TRBV5-1 to TRBJ2-7; 9 nucleotides agree with TRBD1. Germline V gene sequence: CDR1 SGHRS, CDR2 YFSETQ. This CDR3 has 14 amino acids. The V gene end was trimmed by 8 bases and the J gene end by 1 base; junction bases not matched to a gene: 7. CDR3 in DNA: TGCGCCAGTTCCCTACAGGGGGCTTCCTACGAGCAGTACTTC. Amino acid sequence: CASSLQGASYEQYF.

This clonotype appeared a few times. The chain employs TRBV27 and TRBJ1-6; 7 positions match TRBD1. This CDR3 comprises 15 residues. Germline trimming cut 6 bases from V and 1 base from J; bases unmatched to any gene: 3. Per the germline V gene, CDR1 is MNHEY and CDR2 is SMNVEV (reference sequence). CDR3 sequence (DNA): TGTGCCAGCAGCCCGACAGGGTCCTATAATTCACCCCTCCACTTT. It specifies CASSPTGSYNSPLHF.

This clonotype was counted between two and nine times. The J gene is TRBJ1-1, the V gene TRBV9, with no clear D. The CDR3 is made up of 14 amino acids. Germline values: CDR1 SGDLS, CDR2 YYNGEE. Trimming pared 0 bases from V and 3 bases from J, leaving 9 bases between. The CDR3 here is CASSVAGGHTEAFF. CDR3 bases: TGTGCCAGCAGCGTAGCTGGCGGACACACTGAAGCTTTCTTT.

The J gene is TRBJ2-5, the V gene TRBV27, with 9 bases lining up with TRBD2. With V trimmed by 5 bases and J by 12 bases, 13 bases remained unmatched. This CDR3 spans 14 amino acids. Germline values: CDR1 MNHEY, CDR2 SMNVEV (reference sequence). The CDR3 DNA reads TGTGCCAGCAGTGCCGGGGGGGGACTAGCCATGAAGTACTTC. It translates to CASSAGGGLAMKYF.

CDR3 bases: TGTGCCAGCAAGACCCGACCGGGACAGGGGTATCAGACCCAGTACTTC. Translating gives CASKTRPGQGYQTQYF. The rearrangement joins TRBV3-1 to TRBJ2-5; 10 positions agree with TRBD1. After removal of 7 bases from V and 6 bases from J, the junction contained 14 bases not matched to a gene. Germline CDR1 and CDR2: LGHDT and YNNKEL (reference sequence). This CDR3 has 16 amino acids.

Turning to this clonotype: The junction and the germline gene differ at one end; a read error may be behind it. The CDR3, as DNA: TGTGCCAGCAACCCCCACACCGGGAAGCTGTTTTTT. Amino acid sequence: CASNPHTGKLFF. The gene calls are TRBV9 and TRBJ2-2; maybe TRBD2 (5 bases). The CDR3 covers 12 residues. Germline V gives CDR1 SGDLS, CDR2 YYNGEE.

The rearrangement joins TRBV30 to TRBJ2-2; tentatively, D is TRBD1 (7 bases). Trimming left V 0 bases short and J 8 bases short, with 16 bases between. Germline assignment: CDR1 GTSNPN and CDR2 SVGIG (reference sequence). The CDR3 is 15 amino acids. The CDR3 spells CAWSVGTAGGGELFF. CDR3 nucleotides: TGTGCCTGGAGTGTTGGGACAGCGGGTGGGGGGGAGCTGTTTTTT.

The J gene is TRBJ2-5, the V gene TRBV4-1; TRBD1 is a possible D gene (5 bases). Trimming removed 2 bases from V and 5 bases from J, with 15 bases in between. Germline V lookup: CDR1 MGHRA, CDR2 YSYEKL. The CDR3 sequence is 15 residues long. CDR3 nucleotides: TGCGCCAGCAGCCAAAGTATAGGGGTCGCGGAGACCCAGTACTTC. Amino acid sequence: CASSQSIGVAETQYF.

In this sample, this clonotype turned up a few times. This sequence joins TRBV12-3 or TRBV12-4 and TRBJ1-6, with D maybe TRBD1 (5 bases). V was trimmed by 2 bases and J by 6 bases, leaving 14 bases between them. The CDR3 contains 16 residues. The CDR3: CASSLIAFGANSPLHF. CDR3 DNA sequence: TGTGCCAGCAGTTTAATCGCGTTTGGGGCTAATTCACCCCTCCACTTT.